A single sample is the source of the 27 T cell receptor beta chains below, sequenced in a study of low-dose radiotherapy and immunotherapy resistance in tumors (dated by TCRdb to the early 2020s). The sequencing machine was an Illumina MiniSeq. Superscript III and a set of TRAV- and TRBV-specific primers were used to synthesize first-strand cDNA, so that both TCRalpha and TCRbeta chains were covered. TCRs were amplified with Phusion for approximately 19 PCR cycles using a constant-region primer together with the adapter attached to the V primers. TCRdb reanalyzed the raw reads on its own, using fastp at Q25 for trimming and MiXCR for clone calling, and kept in-frame beta chains. One record per CDR3 amino acid sequence lists the most common genes and DNA. The sample profile shows about 39,000 distinct CDR3 sequences; around 20% of them were found once. The ten biggest clones cover about 8.3% of the sample.

The sample's time point label, decoded: after trial treatment. The treatment or condition label for this specimen denotes: LDRT plus nivolumab, ipilimumab, low-dose cyclophosphamide and aspirin (RACIN trial). The sequencing used PBMCs, collected after low-dose radiotherapy plus immunotherapy. The receptor source for this set is a female donor with ovarian cancer.

This clonotype has just a few counts. This chain connects TRBV5-1 to TRBJ1-1; maybe TRBD1 (5 bases). Germline V gene data show CDR1 as SGHRS and CDR2 as YFSETQ. This CDR3 comprises 14 residues. The germline V and J ends were trimmed by 4 bases and 2 bases, with 12 bases remaining between them. CDR3 in DNA: TGCGCCAGCAGCCGGTGGGGCGGTAACACTGAAGCTTTCTTT. Translating it yields CASSRWGGNTEAFF.

The chain carries TRBV2 and TRBJ2-3, with no clear D. V was pared by 6 bases and J by 0 bases, with 16 bases between. Germline V gene sequence: CDR1 SNHLY, CDR2 FYNNEI. The CDR3 has 16 amino acids. The CDR3 DNA is TGTGCCAGCAGGACGAGAGCTGTATCTAGCACAGATACGCAGTATTTT. Its translation is CASRTRAVSSTDTQYF.

This clonotype was recorded only once. The gene calls are TRBV5-5 and TRBJ2-2, with D unclear. Trimming took off 5 bases at V and 1 base at J, with 12 bases between the two ends. The CDR3 covers 15 residues. Germline V CDR1 and CDR2: SGHKS, YYEKEE (reference sequence). CDR3 DNA: TGTGCCAGCAGTCCTGGTTCAGGGAACACCGGGGAGCTGTTTTTT. This translates into CASSPGSGNTGELFF.

The V and J genes are TRBV10-3 and TRBJ1-1; possibly TRBD1 for D (6 bases). There are 13 residues in the CDR3. V shed 7 bases and J shed 8 bases, with 17 bases lying between them. Germline CDR1 is ENHRY and CDR2 is SYGVKD. CDR3 nucleotide sequence: TGTGCCATCACCCCCGGGGGCCGCTCCGAAGCTTTCTTT. Protein: CAITPGGRSEAFF.

The table lists this clonotype with many counts. The rearrangement links TRBV5-5 to TRBJ2-1; 8 nucleotides line up with TRBD2. Germline V gene data show CDR1 as SGHKS and CDR2 as YYEKEE (reference sequence). Trimming removed 0 bases from V and 2 bases from J; junction bases left unmatched: 10. The CDR3 covers 18 residues. CDR3 protein: CASSLGLAGLSAYNEQFF. DNA of the CDR3: TGTGCCAGCAGCTTGGGGCTAGCGGGCCTATCGGCCTACAATGAGCAGTTCTTC.

This clonotype was detected many times. The CDR3 protein is CASSETGPNQPQHF. The CDR3 coding sequence is TGTGCCAGCAGTGAAACAGGGCCCAATCAGCCCCAGCATTTT. This chain links TRBV2 with TRBJ1-5; perhaps TRBD1 as D (6 bases). V shed 2 bases and J shed 3 bases, with 8 bases lying between them. CDR1 is SNHLY and CDR2 is FYNNEI in the germline V gene. This CDR3 region has 14 residues.

This clonotype was seen ten or more times. The chain employs TRBV14 and TRBJ1-2, with 11 nucleotides matching TRBD1. V lost 4 bases, J lost 6 bases, and 4 bases stayed unmatched. This CDR3 region has 14 residues. CDR1 and CDR2 (germline): SGHDN, FVKESK. The CDR3 region is CASSRGQGADGYTF. CDR3 coding DNA: TGTGCCAGCAGCCGAGGACAGGGGGCTGATGGCTACACCTTC.

This clonotype has a count of ten or more. This sequence joins TRBV2 and TRBJ1-3, with D perhaps TRBD1 (5 bases). The CDR3 covers 15 residues. CDR1 and CDR2 from the germline V gene are SNHLY and FYNNEI. V was cut by 8 bases and J by 11 bases, with 25 bases left in between. Here the CDR3 reads CASRRTRDQVGAIYF. The CDR3 DNA follows: TGTGCCAGCCGAAGGACCAGGGACCAGGTCGGAGCCATATATTTT.

This clonotype was seen more than once but under ten times. The chain recombines TRBV5-1 with TRBJ1-3, with D unresolved. V was shortened by 0 bases and J by 4 bases, with 5 bases between the two germline ends. This CDR3 is 13 amino acids long. CDR1 SGHRS and CDR2 YFSETQ come from the germline V gene. CDR3 DNA: TGCGCCAGCAGCTTGGTACCCGGAAACACCATATATTTT. Its protein product is CASSLVPGNTIYF.

This clonotype was counted at least ten times. A read error may account for a junction end that differs from germline. The rearrangement joins TRBV11-2 to TRBJ2-3; D perhaps matches TRBD2 (7 bases). The CDR3 has 16 residues. Germline CDR1 and CDR2: SGHAT and FQNNGV. The CDR3 nucleotides are TGTGCCAGCAACTTAGGAGGGGGGGCCGTTTCCGATACGCAGTATTTT. As protein: CASNLGGGAVSDTQYF. The complete variable domain, with remaining parts taken from reference TRBV11-2 and TRBJ2-3, reads EAGVAQSPRYKIIEKRQSVAFWCNPISGHATLYWYQQILGQGPKLLIQFQNNGVVDDSQLPKDRFSAERLKGVDSTLKIQPAKLEDSAVYLCASNLGGGAVSDTQYFGPGTRLTVL.

This clonotype has ten or more counts. The gene calls are TRBV2 and TRBJ2-7; possible D gene TRBD1, 6 bases. Germline V gives CDR1 SNHLY, CDR2 FYNNEI. This CDR3 has 15 residues. V lost 2 bases, J lost 2 bases, and 13 bases lay in between. CDR3 nucleotides: TGTGCCAGCAGTGAACGGCTGGGGGCCACCTACGAGCAGTACTTC. This translates into CASSERLGATYEQYF.

Notes on this clonotype: A far larger clone is off by one base, so a read error is likely. The V and J genes are TRBV2 and TRBJ2-1; D may be TRBD1 (6 bases). The V end was cut by 11 bases, the J end by 13 bases, with 24 bases between. This CDR3 spans 13 amino acids. From germline, CDR1 is SNHLY and CDR2 FYNNEI. In nucleotides, the CDR3 is TGTGCCGGCCGGGACATTTATCAAGAGACCCAGTTCTTC. This gives the protein CAGRDIYQETQFF.

This clonotype was found many times. CDR3 region: CASSIRGPYQETQYF. For the CDR3, the DNA is TGTGCCAGTAGTATCAGGGGGCCGTACCAAGAGACCCAGTACTTC. The chain links TRBV19 to TRBJ2-5; 8 bases are shared with TRBD1. This CDR3 has 15 amino acids. CDR1 is LNHDA and CDR2 is SQIVND in the germline V gene (reference sequence). The V and J ends lost 3 bases and 0 bases, in that order; junction bases with no gene match: 3. Full variable domain (remainder filled in from reference TRBV19 and TRBJ2-5): DGGITQSPKYLFRKEGQNVTLSCEQNLNHDAMYWYRQDPGQGLRLIYYSQIVNDFQKGDIAEGYSVSREKKESFPLTVTSAQKNPTAFYLCASSIRGPYQETQYFGPGTRLLVL.

This clonotype was found a few times. V is TRBV5-1 and J is TRBJ1-1, with 7 bases lining up with TRBD1. Germline V gene lookup returns CDR1 SGHRS and CDR2 YFSETQ. The CDR3 is made up of 12 amino acids. After removal of 4 bases from V and 12 bases from J, the junction contained 9 bases not matched to a gene. The CDR3 loop reads CASSPPTGWTFF. In DNA form, the CDR3 reads TGCGCCAGCAGCCCTCCGACAGGGTGGACTTTCTTT.

The table lists this clonotype with many counts. The V call is TRBV11-2, the J call TRBJ1-3, with TRBD1 identical over 7 bases. Unmatched junction bases numbered 6, after V lost 4 bases and J lost 0 bases. CDR1 is SGHAT, CDR2 FQNNGV, per germline. This CDR3 has 16 residues. CDR3 loop: CASSSRGQASGNTIYF. DNA of the CDR3: TGTGCCAGCAGCTCCCGCGGACAGGCCTCTGGAAACACCATATATTTT. Drawing the rest from reference TRBV11-2 and TRBJ1-3, the complete variable domain is EAGVAQSPRYKIIEKRQSVAFWCNPISGHATLYWYQQILGQGPKLLIQFQNNGVVDDSQLPKDRFSAERLKGVDSTLKIQPAKLEDSAVYLCASSSRGQASGNTIYFGEGSWLTVV.

This clonotype was seen at least ten times. The chain recombines TRBV5-8 with TRBJ2-7; 7 positions agree with TRBD1. V was pared by 4 bases and J by 4 bases, with 8 bases of the junction left unmatched. The CDR3 consists of 14 residues. The germline CDR1 and CDR2 sequences are SGHTS and YDEGEE. The CDR3 loop reads CASSRDSLSYEQYF. The CDR3 bases are TGTGCCAGCAGCCGGGACAGCCTCTCGTACGAGCAGTACTTC.

This clonotype was found many times. The chain carries TRBV12-3 or TRBV12-4 and TRBJ1-5; a weak D match, TRBD1 (5 bases). The CDR3 is 15 amino acids. The V end lost 5 bases, the J end lost 0 bases, and 11 bases lay between the germline ends. This CDR3 is CASSLQGSSNQPQHF. The CDR3 DNA reads TGTGCCAGCAGTCTTCAGGGTAGTAGCAATCAGCCCCAGCATTTT.

The table lists this clonotype with many counts. The chain is built from TRBV15 and TRBJ2-3; 11 nucleotides match TRBD2. With 6 bases clipped from V and 7 bases from J, the junction kept 6 bases outside the gene matches. The CDR3 contains 14 residues. Germline V gene data show CDR1 as LNHNV and CDR2 as YYDKDF (reference sequence). CDR3 DNA: TGTGCCACCAGGGCTAGCGGGGGGCCCTATACGCAGTATTTT. Amino acids: CATRASGGPYTQYF.

This clonotype was found many times. The chain has TRBV3-1 and TRBJ2-1; D ambiguous. This CDR3 spans 12 amino acids. Looked up from germline, CDR1 is LGHDT and CDR2 is YNNKEL (reference sequence). Deletions cut 1 base from V and 13 bases from J, with 11 bases between. The CDR3 sequence: CASSQVGRYQFF. The CDR3 coding sequence is TGTGCCAGCAGCCAAGTGGGCCGGTACCAGTTCTTC.

Many counts were recorded for this clonotype. The chain uses TRBV3-1 and TRBJ2-5, with D perhaps being TRBD1 or TRBD2 (5 bases each). Germline CDR1 reads LGHDT; CDR2 reads YNNKEL (reference sequence). Trimming cost V 1 base and J 5 bases, with 11 bases left between them. The CDR3 contains 14 residues. The CDR3 loop reads CASSQVPGRETQYF. In nucleotides, the CDR3 is TGTGCCAGCAGCCAAGTTCCGGGGCGCGAGACCCAGTACTTC.

This clonotype was recorded at least ten times. V gene TRBV7-6 combines with J gene TRBJ2-7; D remains unclear. CDR1 is SGHVS and CDR2 is FNYEAQ in the germline V gene. Trimming left V 1 base short and J 12 bases short, with 16 bases between. CDR3 length equals 13 residues. CDR3: CASSLGQSQILYF. Here the CDR3 DNA reads TGTGCCAGCAGCTTAGGGCAGAGCCAGATCCTGTACTTC.

This clonotype was seen many times. The J gene is TRBJ2-5, the V gene TRBV4-2; a weak D match, TRBD2 (5 bases). This CDR3 comprises 14 residues. V gave up 4 bases and J gave up 5 bases, with 14 bases separating them. CDR1 is LGHNA, CDR2 YNFKEQ, per germline. In nucleotides, the CDR3 is TGTGCCAGCAGCCCCCTGGGAGTGGGCGAGACCCAGTACTTC. It translates to CASSPLGVGETQYF.

The V and J genes are TRBV7-9 and TRBJ2-3; 8 bases are shared with TRBD2. V lost 4 bases to trimming and J lost 1 base; unmatched junction nucleotides: 4. CDR3 length: 15 amino acids. Looked up from germline, CDR1 is SEHNR and CDR2 is FQNEAQ (reference sequence). The CDR3 reads CASSSTSGRTDTQYF. In DNA form, the CDR3 reads TGTGCCAGCAGCTCCACTAGCGGCCGCACAGATACGCAGTATTTT.

This clonotype showed up many times. The chain is built from TRBV12-3 or TRBV12-4 and TRBJ2-7; D not resolved. CDR3 length: 12 residues. Trimming removed 5 bases at V and 6 bases at J, with 11 bases between. The CDR3 nucleotides read TGTGCCAGCAGTCCAACAGCCGGCGAGCAGTACTTC. Its translation: CASSPTAGEQYF.

This clonotype came up a few times. This chain joins TRBV28 and TRBJ2-3; TRBD1 matches at 7 bases. This CDR3 contains 16 residues. V dropped 2 bases and J dropped 0; count of bases not matched to a gene: 5. CDR1 is MDHEN and CDR2 is SYDVKM in the germline V gene. CDR3 loop: CASSLETGLSTDTQYF. The CDR3 region has the DNA TGTGCCAGCAGTTTAGAGACAGGGCTCAGCACAGATACGCAGTATTTT.

CDR3 amino acids: CASSFGTENTGELFF. The CDR3 DNA reads TGTGCCAGCAGCTTCGGAACGGAGAACACCGGGGAGCTGTTTTTT. The rearrangement joins TRBV5-5 to TRBJ2-2, with D uncertain. The V and J ends lost 2 bases and 1 base respectively, with 9 bases between them. This CDR3 spans 15 amino acids. CDR1 is SGHKS and CDR2 is YYEKEE in the germline V gene (reference sequence).

This clonotype was seen at least ten times. This chain uses TRBV29-1 with TRBJ1-1; D gene uncertain. The CDR3 sequence is 13 residues long. V lost 5 bases, J lost 1 base, and 11 bases lay in between. The germline gives CDR1 SQVTM, CDR2 ANQGSEA. As DNA, the CDR3 is TGCAGCGTTCGAGGCATAAGGAACACTGAAGCTTTCTTT. Protein product: CSVRGIRNTEAFF.